This T cell receptor (beta chain) emerged from a study of blood T cell repertoires in COVID-19. Germline trimming cut 6 bases from V and 4 bases from J; bases unmatched to any gene: 10. There are 15 residues in the CDR3. The V gene's germline CDR1 is SQVTM and CDR2 ANQGSEA. The assay was immunoSEQ multiplex PCR, and TCRdb's table has in-frame clones only and misses some. The sample lists about 200,000 clones; about nine tenths were seen once. Sequencing was carried out using peripheral blood. The origin of this receptor is a man between 50 and 59 years old with acute or convalescent COVID-19. The chain employs TRBV29-1 and TRBJ2-1; 9 bases align to TRBD1. CDR3 nucleotide sequence: TGCAGCGTCGGGACAGGGAGGGTTCAATACAATGAGCAGTTCTTC. Its translation: CSVGTGRVQYNEQFF.